Presented here are 18 T cell receptor beta chains from one specimen sequenced in a study of long-term antiretroviral therapy in people with HIV. Version v3.0 of the immunoSEQ assay ran at survey level. Sequenced by immunoSEQ multiplex PCR; TCRdb stores in-frame clones only, minus some. The table records approximately 13,000 clones, 70% to 85% of them present only once. The material sequenced was unsorted PBMCs, taken 0.4 years after starting antiretroviral therapy. The source is a young man with HIV.

The V gene is TRBV30, the J gene TRBJ2-7; D perhaps matches TRBD1 (5 bases). Trimming took 0 bases from V and 6 from J, leaving 15 bases between them. The CDR3 is 14 residues long. Germline values: CDR1 GTSNPN, CDR2 SVGIG (reference sequence). This CDR3 is CAWSVHVRVGEQYF. CDR3 bases: TGTGCCTGGAGTGTACATGTCAGGGTAGGCGAGCAGTACTTC.

V gene TRBV30 combines with J gene TRBJ2-7, with a possible D match to TRBD2 (6 bases). V lost 0 bases to trimming and J lost 1 base, with 31 bases between them. In germline, CDR1 is GTSNPN, CDR2 SVGIG (reference sequence). The CDR3 contains 21 residues. In nucleotides, the CDR3 is TGTGCCTGGAGTGTACGGGCTGCGGTACGTGGGGAGGAATGGTTTTCCTACGAGCAGTACTTC. Amino acids: CAWSVRAAVRGEEWFSYEQYF.

The V gene is TRBV29-1, the J gene TRBJ2-7, with a weak D call TRBD2 (5 bases). Trimming shortened V by 6 bases and J by 6 bases, and 15 bases separated the two germline ends. This CDR3 region has 12 residues. Germline V lookup: CDR1 SQVTM, CDR2 ANQGSEA. Here the CDR3 DNA reads TGCAGCGTATTGAGTCGAGAGGGCGAGCAGTACTTC. It yields the protein CSVLSREGEQYF.

V gene TRBV7-9 combines with J gene TRBJ1-6; possible D gene TRBD1, 6 bases. This CDR3 comprises 14 residues. With 5 bases removed from V and 6 bases from J, the gap between germline ends came to 11 bases. Per germline, CDR1 SEHNR and CDR2 FQNEAQ (reference sequence). The CDR3 DNA follows: TGTGCCAGCAGCCCGGGGGGCTCTAATTCACCCCTCCACTTT. Translated, it gives CASSPGGSNSPLHF.

The CDR3 bases are TGTGCCAGTAGTTTCGGATTCAATCAGCCCCAGCATTTT. The encoded protein is CASSFGFNQPQHF. This chain connects TRBV19 to TRBJ1-5; no firm D call. This CDR3 is built from 13 residues. Germline V gene lookup returns CDR1 LNHDA and CDR2 SQIVND (reference sequence). Trimming removed 5 bases at V and 3 bases at J, with 8 bases between.

The V gene is TRBV5-1, the J gene TRBJ1-5, with D uncertain. CDR3 size: 14 residues. Per germline, CDR1 SGHRS and CDR2 YFSETQ. The V end lost 2 bases, the J end lost 6 bases, and 12 bases lay between the germline ends. The CDR3 is CASSFGDLSQPQHF. The CDR3 DNA follows: TGCGCCAGCAGCTTTGGTGATTTGAGTCAGCCCCAGCATTTT.

The rearrangement uses TRBV27 and TRBJ2-1; 13 bases are shared with TRBD2. V shed 4 bases and J 6 bases; nucleotides not matched to a gene: 3. CDR1 MNHEY and CDR2 SMNVEV come from the germline V gene (reference sequence). The CDR3 has 15 amino acids. In nucleotides, the CDR3 is TGTGCCAGCAGTTCCGGACTAGCGGGAGCCAATGAGCAGTTCTTC. It codes for CASSSGLAGANEQFF.

The rearrangement uses TRBV21-1 and TRBJ2-7; the table's D call, TRBD2, was not checked against the DNA. TRBV21-1 corresponds to a pseudogene. This CDR3 has 16 amino acids. For the CDR3, the DNA is TGTGCCAGCAGCAAAGGGATTAGCGGGAGGGGGTACGAGCAGTACTTC. The encoded protein is CASSKGISGRGYEQYF.

The chain links TRBV7-9 to TRBJ1-6; unclear D gene. This CDR3 contains 12 residues. The germline CDR1 and CDR2 sequences are SEHNR and FQNEAQ (reference sequence). The ends were cut back, 5 bases at V and 10 bases at J, with 9 bases in the middle. CDR3 region: CASSLESSPLHF. The CDR3 region has the DNA TGTGCCAGCAGCCTAGAGTCGTCACCCCTCCACTTT.

The chain recombines TRBV18 with TRBJ1-1; possible D gene TRBD1, 6 bases. Trimming removed 5 bases from V and 0 bases from J, with 7 bases in between. The CDR3 length is 13 residues. From germline, CDR1 is KGHSH and CDR2 LQKENI. The CDR3 bases are TGTGCCAGCTCAACAGGGTTGAACACTGAAGCTTTCTTT. Translation: CASSTGLNTEAFF.

This chain links TRBV7-2 with TRBJ2-3, with D perhaps TRBD2 (5 bases). CDR1 and CDR2 (germline): SGHTA, FQGNSA. Deletions cut 1 base from V and 0 bases from J, with 17 bases between. The CDR3 runs to 18 residues. The CDR3 here is CASSLVLASRASTDTQYF. In DNA, the CDR3 is TGTGCCAGCAGCTTAGTATTGGCTAGCAGAGCTAGCACAGATACGCAGTATTTT.

This chain links TRBV11-2 with TRBJ2-1, with D possibly matching TRBD1 (6 bases). V lost 0 bases to trimming and J lost 7 bases, with 13 bases between them. Looked up from germline, CDR1 is SGHAT and CDR2 is FQNNGV. This CDR3 has 15 residues. CDR3 DNA sequence: TGTGCCAGCAGCTTAGATCCGAACAGGGAAAATGAGCAGTTCTTC. This sequence encodes CASSLDPNRENEQFF.

The rearrangement uses TRBV6-5 and TRBJ2-1; D unresolved. CDR1 is MNHEY, CDR2 SVGAGI, per germline. Trimming removed 4 bases at V and 6 bases at J, with 10 bases between. This CDR3 is built from 13 residues. The CDR3 loop reads CASSFIPGNEQFF. As DNA, the CDR3 is TGTGCCAGCAGTTTTATTCCTGGCAATGAGCAGTTCTTC.

The chain is built from TRBV30 and TRBJ2-3, with D unclear. The CDR3 spans 15 residues. V was clipped by 0 bases and J by 2 bases, with 12 bases between them. Germline CDR1 and CDR2: GTSNPN and SVGIG (reference sequence). CDR3 coding DNA: TGTGCCTGGAGTGTATCAGGCCTTAACACAGATACGCAGTATTTT. Protein sequence: CAWSVSGLNTDTQYF.

In this sample, this clone turned up once. The rearrangement joins TRBV11-2 to TRBJ2-1, with 8 bases aligning to TRBD2. The CDR3 length is 13 residues. Germline V lookup: CDR1 SGHAT, CDR2 FQNNGV. J gave up 10 bases and V 5 bases, and 7 bases lay outside the gene matches. The CDR3 nucleotides read TGTGCCAGCAGCCCTACTAGACTAGCGGAGCAGTTCTTC. Protein: CASSPTRLAEQFF.

This clone came up once. This chain uses TRBV4-3 with TRBJ2-7, with 12 bases fitting TRBD2. The CDR3 has 20 amino acids. V trimming: 0 bases; J trimming: 1 base; junction bases outside the gene matches: 13. Per germline, CDR1 LGHNA and CDR2 YSLEER. For the CDR3, the DNA is TGCGCCAGCAGCCAAGATTTGTGGACTAGCGGGACCAAGAATTCCTACGAGCAGTACTTC. It codes for CASSQDLWTSGTKNSYEQYF.

The chain employs TRBV6-5 and TRBJ2-7; no clear D gene. Germline V gene sequence: CDR1 MNHEY, CDR2 SVGAGI. CDR3 length: 14 residues. Trimming removed 5 bases at V and 6 bases at J, with 17 bases between. The CDR3 sequence: CASSPEFRLPEQYF. As DNA, the CDR3 is TGTGCCAGCAGTCCAGAGTTCAGGTTACCCGAGCAGTACTTC.

This clone has only a few counts. V usage is TRBV4-3 and J usage is TRBJ2-7, with D perhaps matching TRBD2 (6 bases). Germline V gene lookup returns CDR1 LGHNA and CDR2 YSLEER. Trimming left V 2 bases short and J 3 bases short, with 8 bases between. The CDR3 is 13 residues long. CDR3 DNA sequence: TGCGCCAGCAGCCAATACGGGGGCTACGAGCAGTACTTC. As protein: CASSQYGGYEQYF.